This T cell receptor (beta chain) was identified in a study of blood T cell repertoires in COVID-19. Study-wide context: Acute and convalescent COVID-19 samples came from the United States, Italy and Spain.

Generated by immunoSEQ multiplex PCR, the TCRdb table keeps only in-frame clones and is missing some. The sample consists of about 210,000 clones, approximately 86% of them appearing once. CDR1 and CDR2 (germline): LNHDA, SQIVND (reference sequence). This CDR3 is built from 15 residues. V lost 6 bases and J lost 7, with 19 bases in between. Those designated as exposed participants met a COVID-19 case within 2 weeks before study entry. The chain is built from TRBV19 and TRBJ1-5; D is perhaps TRBD1 (6 bases). This clonotype was obtained from a woman in her thirties who had been exposed to COVID-19. The sample consisted of PBMCs or T cells enriched from blood (not recorded which). CDR3 sequence reads: CASRTPGGQWQPQHF. CDR3 bases: TGTGCCAGTAGAACGCCCGGGGGGCAGTGGCAGCCCCAGCATTTT. The complete variable domain, with remaining parts taken from reference TRBV19 and TRBJ1-5, reads DGGITQSPKYLFRKEGQNVTLSCEQNLNHDAMYWYRQDPGQGLRLIYYSQIVNDFQKGDIAEGYSVSREKKESFPLTVTSAQKNPTAFYLCASRTPGGQWQPQHFGDGTRLSIL.